This T cell receptor beta chain appears in the sequencing data of a study of PD-1 blockade in mismatch repair-deficient tumors. Profiled with immunoSEQ multiplex PCR; TCRdb holds only in-frame clones, not every one. The data contain some 110,000 clones, 70% to 80% of them singletons. From germline, CDR1 is SGHTA and CDR2 FQGNSA. Trimming removed 1 base at V and 4 bases at J, with 16 bases between. This CDR3 region has 16 residues. V and J are TRBV7-2 and TRBJ1-1; D is uncertain. The sequence derives from an adult with mismatch repair-deficient cancer. The sample in question was peripheral blood, obtained around 60 weeks after starting pembrolizumab. The CDR3 region has the DNA TGTGCCAGCAGCTTAGACGTTAGCCAGGCCGCCACTGAAGCTTTCTTT. Its protein product is CASSLDVSQAATEAFF.